A single TCR beta chain is shown here with its context. Its antigen is unidentified. These data come from a study of vaccination and CD4 T cells after COVID-19. At the level of the study: Samples were taken after vaccination, a median of around 76 days after dose two, with a range of 14 to 241. Overlapping SARS-CoV-2, HCoV-NL63, HCoV-OC43 and HCoV-229E spike peptides were used to stimulate cells.

Trimming cost V 10 bases and J 1 base, with 14 bases left between them. The V gene's germline CDR1 is ENHRY and CDR2 SYGVKD. There are 14 residues in the CDR3. Sequencing of the DNA from cultured CD4+ T cells was carried out with the Oncomine TCR Beta short-read assay. Investigators obtained genomic DNA by extraction from cultured CD4+ T cells. A single record per CDR3 protein comes from TCRdb applying MiXCR to the PCR reads. The repertoire holds around 8,200 distinct CDR3 sequences, roughly 72% seen once, with more than 30% in the top ten. The treatment here: roughly 10-day PBMC culture with coronavirus spike peptide pools or control peptides (ViraFEST assay). Once peptide pools had expanded antigen-specific T cells, ViraFEST sequenced TCRs.

V and J are TRBV10-3 and TRBJ1-5; a weak D match, TRBD1 (6 bases). The receptor's source is a human donor who had recovered from COVID-19. Sequenced sample: CD4+ T cells from blood, cultured in vitro. The CDR3 DNA reads as TGTGCCACGGGCAGACAGGAGAGCAATCAGCCCCAGCATTTT. Translating it yields CATGRQESNQPQHF.